This T cell receptor beta chain was identified during a study of neoadjuvant nivolumab and ipilimumab in lung cancer. Overall study results and limits: TCR receptors were sequenced in few samples.

The repertoire was sequenced with immunoSEQ multiplex PCR; TCRdb's copy has only in-frame clones and lacks some. Of tens of thousands of clones in the sample, approximately 83% were seen once. As concerns this clone: As yet, its antigen is unknown.

The CDR3 length is 15 residues. Looked up from germline, CDR1 is SNHLY and CDR2 is FYNNEI. Trimming took off 6 bases at V and 5 bases at J, with 17 bases between the two ends. The source of this sequence is an adult with non-small cell lung cancer. The chain combines TRBV2 with TRBJ2-1; tentative D call: TRBD1 (6 bases). This specimen was tumor tissue, taken after neoadjuvant nivolumab, alone or with ipilimumab, at or shortly before surgery. The CDR3 DNA sequence: TGTGCCAGCAGGAGGAACCAAGGGGGAAACAATGAGCAGTTCTTC. Translation gives CASRRNQGGNNEQFF.